This T cell receptor beta chain stems from a study of shared clonotypes between healthy human individuals. The overall study: Samples came from a couple of female and three male donors aged 18 to 49.

Findings of the study overall: Some clonotypes were shared by all four sorted-subset donors, while others were not shared. The non-shared ones had lower generation probabilities than the shared ones.

In regard to this clone: The antigen is not known.

The repertoire was sequenced with immunoSEQ multiplex PCR; TCRdb's copy has only in-frame clones and lacks some. The repertoire holds millions of clones, 93% seen once, with about 1.8% in the top ten. The germline V gene has CDR1 MNHEY and CDR2 SMNVEV (reference sequence). V was pared by 6 bases and J by 2 bases, with 17 bases of the junction left unmatched. The CDR3 is 18 residues long. Cells designated naive CD8 were CD45RO-negative and were positively selected for CCR7, with terminally differentiated effector memory CD45RA+ cells excluded. Donation came from healthy HIV-negative adults that had no recent acute infections or vaccinations.

Sequencing input: naive CD8+ T cells from PBMCs. This sequence originates from a man between 18 and 29 years old in good health. Some clones in this sample may be carry-over from other donors' samples. The chain carries TRBV27 and TRBJ1-2; 8 nucleotides match TRBD1. In DNA form, the CDR3 reads TGTGCCAGCAGCTACAAACTCAGGGGGCTTCCCCACAACTATGGCTACACCTTC. This sequence encodes CASSYKLRGLPHNYGYTF.